The entry that follows covers one T cell receptor beta chain sequence. What antigen it recognizes has not been identified. The sample holds no much larger clone one base away, and base qualities are not on file. This entry comes from a study of T cell responses to AZD1222 COVID-19 vaccine (dated by TCRdb to the early 2020s). General notes on the study: A total of under 250 trial participants underwent TCR sequencing, of whom 200 to 220 had received two doses of AZD1222 and roughly 26 had received two doses of the MenACWY control vaccine. Trial participants were enrolled into age subgroups of 18-55, 56-69 and 70-plus years, which contained about 160, 30 and 59 TCR-sequenced participants, respectively.

What this sample's time point label stands for: about 28 days (+/-7) after the second vaccine dose. AZD1222 recipients given second doses at about 4 weeks or at about 12 weeks were pooled, since spike-specific TCR depth and breadth were not found to differ between the two schedules. The vaccinee samples were drawn from two UK trials, COV001 and COV002, one of which was a single-blind randomized controlled phase 2/3 trial testing AZD1222 (ChAdOx1 nCoV-19) in healthy adults. For TCRbeta chain sequencing, PBMC samples from trial participants were taken at day 0 and at day 28 after the second dose. Overall results and qualifications from the work: Because no day 14 peak-response samples were available, repertoires were characterized only after the peak T cell response. Conclusions about previously exposed vaccinees are limited, since just 6 or 7 AZD1222 recipients were seropositive for SARS-CoV-2 at baseline. A significant rise in spike-specific TCR breadth and depth was observed after two AZD1222 doses relative to day 0 and relative to MenACWY recipients. The 56-69-year group was small, and its depth increase did not reach significance, likely because of low power. Epitopes outside the regions mutated in the B.1.351 and B.1.1.7 variants were reportedly recognized by nearly half of the unique spike-specific TCRs. Participants were mostly white British and included more females than males, and it was suggested by the authors that clonal diversity may have been underestimated. Vaccine-associated CD4 TCRs spanned the whole spike protein, with dominant responses in regions 160-218 and 743-854.

The CDR3 sequence holds 14 residues, the cysteine and phenylalanine included. Only the CDR3 region is kept as DNA, spanning 42 bases read in frame from base 1. In the germline V gene, CDR1 corresponds to MNHEY and CDR2 to SVGAGI. Here V drops 6 bases and J drops 5 bases, and the junction holds 7 bases not matched to any gene. The CDR3 regions of human TCRbeta chains were analyzed by immunosequencing. The source study handled its data this way. Repertoire TCRs were matched against a reference library of SARS-CoV-2-specific TCRs generated with the MIRA antigen-specificity platform. Breadth was defined as the fraction of unique TCRs that were SARS-CoV-2-associated, and depth was defined as the fraction of total T cells that were SARS-CoV-2-associated. Each spike-specific TCR was assigned to its reactive spike region and to a CD4 or CD8 class using the MIRA data. Log10-transformed breadth and depth values were compared by one-way ANOVA with Sidak's multiple comparisons tests. Drawn from immuneACCESS, this table holds only the in-frame rearrangements with V and J called that TCRdb kept. Clones are partly lost; checked studies trace under half to an unresolved V gene and leave the rest unexplained. V and J calls and clone size come straight from that table; D and trimming were deduced from the DNA. The sample table lists 100,000 or so clones, more than 85% of them with a count of one. In total, the top ten clones hold around 2.9% of the sample.

This sequence was found in an adult who received the AZD1222 COVID-19 vaccine. This receptor chain uses TRBV6-5 and TRBJ2-7; the central 10 bases match TRBD1. The material sequenced was peripheral blood, taken 28 days after the second AZD1222 dose. CDR3 loop: CASSPGTGAHEQYF. The bases are TGTGCCAGCAGCCCAGGGACAGGGGCCCACGAGCAGTACTTC.